Presented here are 20 T cell receptor beta chains from one specimen sequenced in a study of T cell responses to AZD1222 COVID-19 vaccine. Data came from immunoSEQ multiplex PCR; TCRdb stores just in-frame clones and leaves some out. The sample lists 100,000 to 150,000 clones, over 90% occurring once. Sequencing used peripheral blood, obtained on day 0 of AZD1222 vaccination. The receptors here all came from an adult in good health.

This sequence joins TRBV18 and TRBJ2-1, with 8 bases fitting TRBD2. V lost 6 bases to trimming and J lost 1 base; unmatched junction nucleotides: 5. This CDR3 is 15 amino acids long. The V gene's germline CDR1 is KGHSH and CDR2 LQKENI. This CDR3 reads CASSTSGRSYNEQFF. CDR3 nucleotide sequence: TGTGCCAGCTCCACTAGCGGACGGTCCTACAATGAGCAGTTCTTC.

Comment on this clone: This CDR3 is also generated by other DNA sequences in the sample. The chain is built from TRBV5-1 and TRBJ2-1; D unclear. Trimming pared 0 bases from V and 7 bases from J, leaving 11 bases between. The CDR3 length is 14 residues. Germline V lookup: CDR1 SGHRS, CDR2 YFSETQ. The CDR3 DNA is TGCGCCAGCAGCTTGGGCTCCGAGGAGAATGAGCAGTTCTTC. This codes for CASSLGSEENEQFF.

The J gene is TRBJ1-6, the V gene TRBV6-5, with D perhaps TRBD1 (6 bases). Trimming pared 5 bases from V and 5 bases from J, leaving 13 bases between. Germline CDR1 MNHEY, CDR2 SVGAGI. This CDR3 is 15 amino acids long. The CDR3 DNA is TGTGCCAGCAGTAAACGGGACACGAATAATTCACCCCTCCACTTT. Residues: CASSKRDTNNSPLHF.

This clone showed up just a few times. The chain employs TRBV2 and TRBJ1-6, with 11 bases fitting TRBD1. This CDR3 contains 15 residues. The ends lost 2 bases at V and 10 bases at J; junction bases unmatched: 4. Germline V lookup: CDR1 SNHLY, CDR2 FYNNEI. CDR3 coding DNA: TGTGCCAGCAGTGAACTGGGACAGGGGGGATCACCCCTCCACTTT. Translation gives CASSELGQGGSPLHF.

V and J are TRBV15 and TRBJ2-5; TRBD1 matches at 7 bases. Losses at the gene ends were 5 bases for V and 4 bases for J; bases not matched to a gene: 10. This CDR3 has 15 residues. Germline assignment: CDR1 LNHNV and CDR2 YYDKDF (reference sequence). This chain's CDR3 is CATSPTTGFGETQYF. In DNA form, the CDR3 reads TGTGCCACCAGCCCAACGACAGGGTTCGGAGAGACCCAGTACTTC.

This clone occurred a few times. The genes are TRBV19 and TRBJ1-2; D unclear. This CDR3 comprises 12 residues. The germline V gene encodes CDR1 LNHDA and CDR2 SQIVND (reference sequence). Deletions cut 4 bases from V and 7 bases from J, with 10 bases between. In DNA form, the CDR3 reads TGTGCCAGTAGTAGATTCAACATTGGCTACACCTTC. This gives the protein CASSRFNIGYTF. The entire variable domain, with the rest obtained from reference TRBV19 and TRBJ1-2, is as follows: DGGITQSPKYLFRKEGQNVTLSCEQNLNHDAMYWYRQDPGQGLRLIYYSQIVNDFQKGDIAEGYSVSREKKESFPLTVTSAQKNPTAFYLCASSRFNIGYTFGSGTRLTVV.

The chain combines TRBV6-5 with TRBJ1-2; D ambiguous. Germline V gene sequence: CDR1 MNHEY, CDR2 SVGAGI. The CDR3 length is 13 residues. The ends were cut back, 6 bases at V and 1 base at J, with 9 bases in the middle. The CDR3 protein is CASRTWDNYGYTF. The CDR3 DNA reads as TGTGCCAGCAGGACGTGGGATAACTATGGCTACACCTTC.

V and J are TRBV11-2 and TRBJ2-2, with TRBD1 matching 9 bases. Germline V CDR1 and CDR2: SGHAT, FQNNGV. V shed 2 bases, J shed 5 bases, and the junction held 3 bases outside the gene matches. The length of the CDR3 is 15 residues. The DNA of the CDR3 is TGTGCCAGCAGCTTAAGACAGGGGGGTACCGGGGAGCTGTTTTTT. Its translation: CASSLRQGGTGELFF.

The V call is TRBV2, the J call TRBJ1-2; D remains ambiguous. The CDR3 covers 12 residues. Germline loops: CDR1 SNHLY, CDR2 FYNNEI. Trimming shortened V by 4 bases and J by 3 bases, and 6 bases separated the two germline ends. This CDR3 is CASSVRDYGYTF. The CDR3 DNA reads as TGTGCCAGCAGTGTAAGGGACTATGGCTACACCTTC.

The V call is TRBV27, the J call TRBJ1-4; possible D gene TRBD1, 6 bases. This CDR3 has 13 amino acids. Germline loops: CDR1 MNHEY, CDR2 SMNVEV (reference sequence). Trimming took off 4 bases at V and 7 bases at J, with 10 bases between the two ends. The CDR3: CASSYREGEKLFF. Written as DNA, the CDR3 is TGTGCCAGCAGTTACAGGGAGGGTGAAAAACTGTTTTTT.

The V call is TRBV19, the J call TRBJ2-7; 9 positions match TRBD1. V trimming: 6 bases; J trimming: 1 base; junction bases outside the gene matches: 10. The CDR3 has 16 residues. Germline loops: CDR1 LNHDA, CDR2 SQIVND (reference sequence). Here the CDR3 DNA reads TGTGCCAGTAGAAACTCCGGGACAGGGCCATCCTACGAGCAGTACTTC. This codes for CASRNSGTGPSYEQYF.

V usage is TRBV2 and J usage is TRBJ2-1; D ambiguous. CDR1 SNHLY and CDR2 FYNNEI come from the germline V gene. Deletions cut 1 base from V and 1 base from J, with 8 bases between. This CDR3 spans 15 amino acids. The CDR3 coding sequence is TGTGCCAGCAGTGAAGAAGTCGCTTCCTACAATGAGCAGTTCTTC. Protein sequence: CASSEEVASYNEQFF.

V and J are TRBV5-5 and TRBJ2-7, with D uncertain. Trimming pared 2 bases from V and 2 bases from J, leaving 5 bases between. The CDR3 totals 12 residues. The V gene's germline CDR1 is SGHKS and CDR2 YYEKEE (reference sequence). The CDR3 loop reads CASSFGAYEQYF. The CDR3 DNA sequence: TGTGCCAGCAGCTTTGGAGCCTACGAGCAGTACTTC.

The genes are TRBV28 and TRBJ1-3, with D unresolved. CDR1 MDHEN and CDR2 SYDVKM come from the germline V gene. This CDR3 contains 16 residues. Trimming stripped 3 bases from V and 0 bases from J, with 12 bases between. The CDR3 DNA sequence: TGTGCCAGCAGTTTTCCCGGGGTTCGCTCTGGAAACACCATATATTTT. As protein: CASSFPGVRSGNTIYF.

The chain carries TRBV10-2 and TRBJ1-2, with TRBD1 matching 7 bases. Germline values: CDR1 WSHSY, CDR2 SAAADI. Germline trimming cut 0 bases from V and 6 bases from J; bases unmatched to any gene: 4. The CDR3 totals 14 residues. CDR3: CASSESRQGHGYTF. CDR3 coding DNA: TGCGCCAGCAGTGAGTCTAGACAGGGACATGGCTACACCTTC.

The rearrangement uses TRBV4-3 and TRBJ1-6; D not certain. The CDR3 consists of 15 residues. Looked up from germline, CDR1 is LGHNA and CDR2 is YSLEER. The V and J ends lost 0 bases and 7 bases respectively, with 10 bases between them. The CDR3 region has the DNA TGCGCCAGCAGCCAAGAAGGGCAAGCCAATTCACCCCTCCACTTT. Translating gives CASSQEGQANSPLHF.

This chain joins TRBV4-1 and TRBJ2-2; 11 nucleotides align to TRBD2. The CDR3 extends over 17 amino acids. From germline, CDR1 is MGHRA and CDR2 YSYEKL. The ends lost 3 bases at V and 3 bases at J; junction bases unmatched: 6. This chain's CDR3 is CASSHLAGGPYTGELFF. As DNA, the CDR3 is TGCGCCAGCAGCCATTTAGCGGGAGGGCCGTACACCGGGGAGCTGTTTTTT.

The chain is built from TRBV6-6 and TRBJ2-2; D may be TRBD1 (5 bases). The ends were cut back, 2 bases at V and 7 bases at J, with 8 bases in the middle. From germline, CDR1 is MNHNY and CDR2 SVGAGI (reference sequence). The CDR3 loop spans 13 amino acids. Here the CDR3 DNA reads TGTGCCAGCAGTTACGTACAGGACGGGGAGCTGTTTTTT. Its translation: CASSYVQDGELFF.

This clone was detected once. This chain links TRBV19 with TRBJ2-2; D perhaps matches TRBD1 (5 bases). The CDR3 contains 15 residues. CDR1 and CDR2 (germline): LNHDA, SQIVND (reference sequence). The V end lost 8 bases, the J end lost 0 bases, and 13 bases lay between the germline ends. As DNA, the CDR3 is TGTGCCAGTGGAACTTGGGGCTCGAACACCGGGGAGCTGTTTTTT. This sequence encodes CASGTWGSNTGELFF.

The CDR3 nucleotides are TGTGCCAGCAGCGTTTTGGCCCTTAGCGGGGTAATCACAGATACGCAGTATTTT. As protein: CASSVLALSGVITDTQYF. The gene calls are TRBV9 and TRBJ2-3; 8 positions match TRBD2. This CDR3 has 18 residues. Germline assignment: CDR1 SGDLS and CDR2 YYNGEE. Trimming cost V 2 bases and J 2 bases; bases outside gene matches: 13.